The present T cell receptor beta chain was sequenced within a study of OX40 agonist ivuxolimab in advanced cancers. At the level of the whole study: Ivuxolimab was an agonistic, fully human IgG2 monoclonal antibody directed against OX40 (CD134), a costimulatory receptor. Of the roughly 53 patients in dose escalation, some 20 had hepatocellular carcinoma, some 15 had melanoma, 9 had renal cell carcinoma and 9 had head and neck cancer. Partial responses occurred in three dose-escalation patients, of whom one had hepatocellular carcinoma and two had cutaneous melanoma. The dose-escalation cohort was about 83% male with a mean age of about 65 years, ranging from roughly 23 to 79. Patients were allowed to have had prior anti-PD-1, anti-PD-L1 or anti-CTLA-4 therapy, and around 40% of the dose-escalation patients had previously received checkpoint inhibitors. Intravenous ivuxolimab was administered to patients every 2 weeks at six dose levels: 0.01, 0.1, 0.3, 1.5, 3 and 10 mg/kg. Peripheral TCRbeta sequencing aimed to test whether ivuxolimab altered TCR sequence diversity and caused clonal T-cell expansion. The monotherapy dose-escalation portion (N ≈ 50 patients) of the phase I ivuxolimab trial is reported in the paper.

Sequences GTSNPN (CDR1) and SVGIG (CDR2) are obtained from the germline V gene (reference sequence). V loses 0 bases, J loses 6 bases, and the germline ends lie 13 bases apart. Its CDR3 holds 14 amino acids, cysteine through phenylalanine. Solely the CDR3 DNA is kept, with 42 bases framed from the first base. Genomic DNA was isolated from the sorted cells so that the TCRbeta CDR3 region could be sequenced. The immunoSEQ Assay was used for sequencing of TCRbeta CDR3 regions. Imported from immuneACCESS, the table was reduced by TCRdb to in-frame sequences with V and J called. These copies leave out some clones; in studies compared against another copy, an unresolved V gene accounts for under half, and the cause of the remainder is not known. Within this sample are 50,000 to 65,000 clones, with 89% of them counted one time only. In total, the top ten clones hold around 11% of the sample. General findings and caveats noted by the study authors: Clonal expansion of both CD4+ and CD8+ blood T cells was observed from baseline to week 6 at doses 0.1 to 3.0 mg/kg. Low levels of normalized T-cell clonal expansion were also shown by some nonresponding patients. On average, CD8+ T cells showed more expanded clones than CD4+ T cells after ivuxolimab. Which antigens the clonally expanded peripheral T cells were specific for was not determined. In the 0.1-3.0 mg/kg groups, partial responders were among the patients with the lowest normalized peripheral clonal expansion, particularly in CD8+ T cells.

A word on this clone: It has no known antigen specificity. No much larger clone is present one base from it, and per-base qualities are unavailable.

The trial excluded patients who had a history of autoimmune disease or were on systemic immunosuppression. In every dose cohort, peripheral blood was drawn for TCR sequencing at baseline, cycle 4 day 1, and cycle 7 day 1. The samples were taken from a phase I, first-in-human, multicenter, open-label dose-escalation trial of ivuxolimab. Adults with locally advanced or metastatic melanoma, renal cell, hepatocellular, or head and neck squamous cell carcinoma were enrolled in the trial. CD4+ and CD8+ T cells were sorted separately from peripheral blood before TCR sequencing. This receptor was identified in an adult with an advanced solid tumor such as melanoma, head and neck, liver or kidney cancer. The chain links TRBV30 with TRBJ2-3; the D gene assignment is ambiguous. The starting material was CD4+ or CD8+ T cells sorted from blood, obtained in a trial of the OX40 agonist ivuxolimab. CDR3 region: CAWSVQMGLDTQYF. The nucleotides read TGTGCCTGGAGTGTACAAATGGGTTTGGATACGCAGTATTTT.